Below, one TCR beta chain is given with its context. This was the immunoSEQ v3 assay. Measured with immunoSEQ multiplex PCR; TCRdb has only the in-frame clones, and not every one. This table has 95,000 or so clones, under 70% appearing once. Time point noted: pre-treatment sample, taken before nivolumab and TIL therapy. Most excised metastases sampled were pleural nodules or supraclavicular lymph nodes. The record originates from a study of TIL therapy for anti-PD-1-resistant metastatic lung cancer. Study context: Most patients had lung adenocarcinoma.

The clonotype comes from a person between 25 and 80 years old with non-small cell lung cancer. Here the sequenced sample was tumor tissue, taken at baseline.

The CDR3 sequence is CASSWGNNEQFF. The DNA for the CDR3 is TGTGCCAGCAGCTGGGGAAACAATGAGCAGTTCTTC. The chain links TRBV5-4 to TRBJ2-1; no clear D. Looked up from germline, CDR1 is SGHNT and CDR2 is YYREEE (reference sequence). CDR3 length equals 12 residues. Trimming left V 3 bases short and J 5 bases short, with 6 bases between.